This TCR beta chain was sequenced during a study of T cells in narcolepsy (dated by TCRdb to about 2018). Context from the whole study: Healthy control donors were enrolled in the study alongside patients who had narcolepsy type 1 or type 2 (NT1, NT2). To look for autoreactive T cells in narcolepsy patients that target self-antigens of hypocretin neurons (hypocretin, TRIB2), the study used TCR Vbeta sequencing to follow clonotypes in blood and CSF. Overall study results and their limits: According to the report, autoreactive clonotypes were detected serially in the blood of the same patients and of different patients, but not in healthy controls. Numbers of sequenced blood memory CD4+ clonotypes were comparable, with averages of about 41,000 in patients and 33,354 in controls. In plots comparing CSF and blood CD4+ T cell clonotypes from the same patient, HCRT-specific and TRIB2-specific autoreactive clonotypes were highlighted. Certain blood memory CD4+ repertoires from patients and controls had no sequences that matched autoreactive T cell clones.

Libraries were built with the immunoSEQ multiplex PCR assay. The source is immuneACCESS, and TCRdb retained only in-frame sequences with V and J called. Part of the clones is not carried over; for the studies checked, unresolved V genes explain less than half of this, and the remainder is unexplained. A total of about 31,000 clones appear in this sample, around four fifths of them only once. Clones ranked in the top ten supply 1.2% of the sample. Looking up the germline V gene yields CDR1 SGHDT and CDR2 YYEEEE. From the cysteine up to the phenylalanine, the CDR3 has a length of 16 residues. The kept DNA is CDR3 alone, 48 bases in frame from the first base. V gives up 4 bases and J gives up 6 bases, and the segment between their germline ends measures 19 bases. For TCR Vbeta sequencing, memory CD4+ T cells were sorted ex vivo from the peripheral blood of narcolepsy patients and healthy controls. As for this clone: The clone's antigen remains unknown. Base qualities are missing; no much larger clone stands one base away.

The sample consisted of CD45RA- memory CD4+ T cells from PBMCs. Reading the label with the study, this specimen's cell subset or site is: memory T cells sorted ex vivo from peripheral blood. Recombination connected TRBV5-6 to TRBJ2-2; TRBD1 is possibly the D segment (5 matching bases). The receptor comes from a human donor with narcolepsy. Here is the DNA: TGTGCCAGCAGCGAGATCGGGCAGGGAAATGCCGGGGAGCTGTTTTTT. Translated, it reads CASSEIGQGNAGELFF. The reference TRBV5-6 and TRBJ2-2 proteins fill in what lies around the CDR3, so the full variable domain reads DAGVTQSPTHLIKTRGQQVTLRCSPKSGHDTVSWYQQALGQGPQFIFQYYEEEERQRGNFPDRFSGHQFPNYSSELNVNALLLGDSALYLCASSEIGQGNAGELFFGEGSRLTVL.